The 11 T cell receptor beta chains given below trace back to one sample, sequenced in a study of tumor and adjacent non-tumor tissue in lung cancer. A modified ARM-PCR protocol with three rounds of nested PCR amplified TCRbeta. TCRdb used MiXCR to reprocess the multiplex PCR reads, holding one entry per CDR3 protein. The profile shows about 110,000 distinct CDR3 sequences, approximately 80% of them singletons. This sample's RNA came from whole unsorted tissue. Sequenced material: lung tumor tissue. These receptors were obtained from a man between 65 and 79 years old with non-small cell lung cancer.

With respect to this clonotype: The junction and the germline gene differ at one end; a read error may be behind it. The chain combines TRBV2 with TRBJ1-1; D unclear. Germline V gene data show CDR1 as SNHLY and CDR2 as FYNNEI. The CDR3 spans 15 residues. Written as DNA, the CDR3 is TGTGCTAGCAGTGCTTCATACGGCGGTTCGACTGAAGCTTTCTTT. Translating it yields CASSASYGGSTEAFF.

The gene calls are TRBV11-3 and TRBJ2-7; the D is unclear. CDR1 and CDR2 (germline): SGHNT, YENEEA. Trimming removed 8 bases from V and 4 bases from J, with 9 bases in between. The CDR3 has 11 amino acids. The CDR3 region is CASLVFYEQYF. Here the CDR3 DNA reads TGTGCCAGCTTAGTTTTTTACGAGCAGTACTTC.

This chain links TRBV29-1 with TRBJ1-1; 8 bases are shared with TRBD1. CDR3 length: 14 amino acids. Germline CDR1 SQVTM, CDR2 ANQGSEA. The ends lost 7 bases at V and 6 bases at J; junction bases unmatched: 13. For the CDR3, the DNA is TGCAGCGCCCTCGGACAGGGAACTAAATCTGAAGCTTTCTTT. This gives the protein CSALGQGTKSEAFF.

This clonotype was counted once. A junction end diverges from the germline sequence, so it may reflect a read error. The V and J genes are TRBV11-2 and TRBJ2-1; no clear D. This CDR3 spans 18 amino acids. CDR1 and CDR2 from the germline V gene are SGHAT and FQNNGV. The CDR3 loop reads CASSLYVGNWASYNEQFF. The CDR3 bases are TGTGCCAGCAGCTTATATGTGGGGAACTGGGCCTCCTACAATGAACAGTTCTTC.

A word on this clonotype: This clone may be a read error of a much larger clone one base away. This chain uses TRBV24-1 with TRBJ2-1; D is possibly TRBD2 (5 bases). This CDR3 is 13 amino acids long. Germline V gene lookup returns CDR1 KGHDR and CDR2 SFDVKD. CDR3 in DNA: TGTGCCACCACCGAGGGCTCCTACAATGAGAAGTTCTTC. It encodes CATTEGSYNEKFF.

A word on this clonotype: The junction does not match germline at one end; this may be a read error. J is TRBJ2-7 and V is TRBV28; D gene unclear. Germline V gene data show CDR1 as MDHEN and CDR2 as SYDVKM. This CDR3 is 13 amino acids long. CDR3 amino acids: CASSSVSSYDQYF. Here the CDR3 DNA reads TGTGCCAGTAGTTCGGTCTCCTCCTACGATCAGTACTTC.

The V call is TRBV12-3 or TRBV12-4, the J call TRBJ2-3; D remains unclear. Trimming took off 10 bases at V and 3 bases at J, with 14 bases between the two ends. The CDR3 totals 13 residues. The CDR3 spells CAISLGQTDTQYF. The CDR3 DNA is TGTGCCATTAGTTTAGGTCAGACAGATACGCAGTATTTT.

Worth noting for this clonotype: The junction departs from germline at one end; a sequencing error may be responsible. The CDR3 DNA sequence: TGTTCCAGCAGACCTCCGACCGGGGGGCGAGGTTACTATGCCTACACCTTC. Encoded protein: CSSRPPTGGRGYYAYTF. The rearrangement joins TRBV6-5 to TRBJ1-2; weak D call: TRBD1 (6 bases). This CDR3 comprises 17 residues. Germline V gene sequence: CDR1 MNHEY, CDR2 SVGAGI.

Details on this clonotype: A much more abundant neighbour one base away suggests this may be a read error. J is TRBJ2-7 and V is TRBV6-5, with 12 bases lining up with TRBD2. The CDR3 is 14 residues long. Germline CDR1 and CDR2: MNHEY and SVGAGI. The CDR3 spells CASSLAGGTYDQYF. The CDR3 nucleotides read TGTGCCAGCAGCCTAGCGGGGGGGACCTACGATCAGTACTTC.

The chain combines TRBV29-1 with TRBJ2-3; D is uncertain. The CDR3 loop spans 14 amino acids. Germline assignment: CDR1 SQVTM and CDR2 ANQGSEA. V shed 3 bases and J shed 6 bases, with 16 bases lying between them. The CDR3 DNA is TGCAGCGTTGATAGAGCGTCTAGAACGGATACGCAGTATTTT. Translating it yields CSVDRASRTDTQYF.

Worth noting for this clonotype: One end of the junction does not line up with germline, which may come from a read error. The rearrangement joins TRBV11-2 to TRBJ1-6; D is undetermined. The CDR3 totals 14 residues. Per germline, CDR1 SGHAT and CDR2 FQNNGV. CDR3 nucleotides: TGTGCCAGCAATCCCGGACCGTATAATTCACCTCTCCACTTT. It is translated as CASNPGPYNSPLHF.